This is a list of T cell receptor beta chains from one sample in a study of OX40 agonist ivuxolimab in advanced cancers. The table came from immunoSEQ multiplex PCR; TCRdb's copy has only in-frame clones and leaves some out. The sample records more than 50,000 clones, roughly 90% being singletons. This material consisted of CD4+ or CD8+ T cells sorted from blood, taken in a trial of the OX40 agonist ivuxolimab. These receptors all come from an adult with an advanced solid tumor such as melanoma, head and neck, liver or kidney cancer. Both conserved end residues are part of each CDR3.

j_call,v_call,cdr3_aa
TRBJ1-2,TRBV7-9,CASSLIGNYGYTF
TRBJ1-3,TRBV28,CASSFAGSSGNTIYF
TRBJ2-7,TRBV6-5,CASSYSYTVTAYEQYF
-,TRBV18,CASSQRTGGYEQYF
TRBJ2-2,TRBV7-9,CASSRLATGDTGELFF
TRBJ2-5,TRBV10-3,CAIRRPQKTELYQETQYF
TRBJ2-1,TRBV28,CASSSDPPGVENYNEQFF
TRBJ1-1,TRBV25-1,CASSELAIAVNTEAFF
TRBJ2-3,TRBV19,CASSRRATDTQYF
TRBJ1-3,TRBV6-1,CASRDRGPGNTIYF
TRBJ1-4,TRBV28,CASSPREGWSEKLFF
TRBJ2-4,TRBV5-6,CASSLWQGKNIQYF
TRBJ2-7,TRBV5-1,CASSSDRGSYEQYF
TRBJ1-2,TRBV5-1,CASSLTGANYGYTF
TRBJ2-5,TRBV27,CASSPDRGGWLWQETQYF